The 6 T cell receptor beta chains given below trace back to one sample, sequenced in a study of T-cell reconstitution after alpha-beta-depleted transplantation in children. Preparation of the TCRbeta library was carried out with unique molecular identifiers. TCRdb ran MiXCR on the PCR reads and lists one entry per CDR3 protein. The top ten clones hold approximately 25% of a sample with 40,000 to 55,000 distinct CDR3 sequences, about 9% of them seen once. The starting material was PBMCs, mostly from graft donor cells, obtained 60 days after TCRalphabeta/CD19-depleted stem cell transplant. All receptors derive from a male patient aged 2-15 years who had a stem cell transplant for chronic granulomatous disease, so the T cells may come from the graft donor.

This clonotype has at least ten counts. V usage is TRBV12-3 or TRBV12-4 and J usage is TRBJ2-2; no firm D call. This CDR3 comprises 13 residues. V gave up 8 bases and J gave up 7 bases, with 14 bases separating them. CDR3 loop: CASGVPIVGELFF. CDR3 in DNA: TGTGCCAGCGGGGTACCTATAGTCGGGGAGCTGTTTTTT.

This clonotype was seen many times. This rearrangement joins TRBV12-3 or TRBV12-4 to TRBJ1-3; D is ambiguous. Trimming took off 6 bases at V and 0 bases at J, with 9 bases between the two ends. The CDR3 consists of 14 residues. The CDR3 nucleotides are TGTGCCAGCAGATGGTCTGACTCTGGAAACACCATATATTTT. Translating gives CASRWSDSGNTIYF.

This clonotype showed up many times. The rearrangement joins TRBV5-1 to TRBJ2-7; 7 bases match TRBD2. The CDR3 consists of 14 residues. The junction had 8 bases not matched to a gene; V was cut back by 5 bases and J by 3 bases. Germline loops: CDR1 SGHRS, CDR2 YFSETQ. The CDR3 is CASSHPSGFYEQYF. CDR3 DNA: TGCGCCAGCAGTCATCCTAGCGGATTCTACGAGCAGTACTTC.

As for this clonotype: A much bigger clone sits one base away, suggesting this may be a read error. This sequence joins TRBV20-1 and TRBJ1-1; D remains ambiguous. There are 13 residues in the CDR3. Between the trimmed V and J ends, which lost 1 base and 4 bases, there was a span of 10 bases. Germline CDR1 is DFQATT and CDR2 is SNEGSKA (reference sequence). CDR3 region: CSARGQMSTEAFF. The CDR3 DNA reads as TGCAGTGCTAGAGGGCAGATGAGCACTGAAGCTTTCTTT.

This clonotype has at least ten counts. V gene TRBV29-1 combines with J gene TRBJ2-3; a weak D match, TRBD2 (5 bases). CDR1 and CDR2 (germline): SQVTM, ANQGSEA. The germline V and J ends were trimmed by 4 bases and 0 bases, with 8 bases remaining between them. The CDR3 loop spans 13 amino acids. CDR3 sequence: CSVGGQSTDTQYF. In DNA, the CDR3 is TGCAGCGTTGGCGGGCAAAGCACAGATACGCAGTATTTT.

The table lists this clonotype with many counts. The V gene is TRBV6-5, the J gene TRBJ2-5; perhaps D is TRBD1 or TRBD2 (6 bases each). Per germline, CDR1 MNHEY and CDR2 SVGAGI. Trimming removed 2 bases from V and 8 bases from J, with 21 bases in between. This CDR3 spans 16 amino acids. The CDR3 DNA reads as TGTGCCAGCAGTTACGACGGTCGGGGGCGTAGGAGTACCCAGTACTTC. Encoded protein: CASSYDGRGRRSTQYF.